Listed below are T cell receptor beta chains from one sample, sequenced in a study of CD8 T cells in Susac syndrome. Each CDR3 protein gets one entry after TCRdb re-called the immunoSEQ multiplex PCR reads with MiXCR. The table shows some 70,000 distinct CDR3 sequences, with about 94% occurring only once. Sequencing used CD8+ T cells from PBMCs. Receptors were obtained from a human donor with multiple sclerosis. The CDR3 runs from the conserved cysteine through the conserved F or W. A D gene is named only where the DNA matches it firmly. Part of the rows lack a size; the others show once, few, many or a class for expanded clones.

size	V	D	J	DNA	CDR3
NA	TRBV7-9	NA	TRBJ1-5	TGTGCCAGCAGCTTAGATGGGTATAGCAATCAGCCCCAGCATTTT	CASSLDGYSNQPQHF
NA	TRBV6-5	NA	TRBJ2-2	TGTGCCAGCAGTTTCCAAGGTTCCGGGGAGCTGTTTTTT	CASSFQGSGELFF
NA	TRBV19	NA	TRBJ1-2	TGTGCCAGTAGTGCAGGGCCTGGCTACACCTTC	CASSAGPGYTF
once	TRBV7-2	TRBD2	TRBJ2-7	TGTGCCAGCAGCTTAGTCGGGGGGTCGAGCTCCTACGAGCAGTACTTC	CASSLVGGSSSYEQYF
NA	TRBV20-1	NA	TRBJ2-3	TGCAGTGCTAGAGTGAGGGCCGGTGACTTTCGCACAGATACGCAGTATTTT	CSARVRAGDFRTDTQYF
NA	TRBV5-6	NA	TRBJ2-1	TGTGCCAGCAGCCCCTGGAACGCACTAGCAAACGGTGAGCAGTTCTTC	CASSPWNALANGEQFF
NA	TRBV12-3/TRBV12-4	NA	TRBJ2-1	TGTGCCACCGCCTTCTTGGCCGGCAATGAGCAGTTCTTC	CATAFLAGNEQFF
NA	TRBV9	NA	TRBJ2-5	TGTGCCAGCAGCCCCCACCCCCGTGTACCTCTAGGGGAGACCCAGTACTTC	CASSPHPRVPLGETQYF
NA	TRBV23-1	NA	TRBJ1-2	TGCGCCAGCAGTCAATCAGGGGCAGGGGAAGGGGGCTACACCTTC	CASSQSGAGEGGYTF
NA	TRBV20-1	NA	TRBJ2-3	TGCAGTGCTAGAGAGCTAGCCTCAGATACGCAGTATTTT	CSARELASDTQYF
NA	TRBV4-3	NA	TRBJ2-3	TGCGCCAGCAGCCAAGATGCTGGGGGTTCTAGCACAGATACGCAGTATTTT	CASSQDAGGSSTDTQYF
NA	TRBV20-1	NA	TRBJ2-7	TGCAGTGCTAGAGATCAACTAGAGACGGTCGGCGAGCAGTACTTC	CSARDQLETVGEQYF
NA	TRBV4-3	NA	TRBJ1-4	TGCGCCAGCAGCCAAGAAACACCGCACGGTGAAAAACTGTTTTTT	CASSQETPHGEKLFF
NA	TRBV5-4	TRBD1	TRBJ2-3	TGTGCCAGCAGCTTGGTCGGACAGGGTGGAGATACGCAGTATTTT	CASSLVGQGGDTQYF
NA	TRBV27	NA	TRBJ1-2	TGTGCCAGCAGTTTATCCGGGGGGAGGTATGGCTACACCTTC	CASSLSGGRYGYTF
NA	TRBV29-1	TRBD1	TRBJ2-2	TGCAGCGTTGAGGGTTGGCAGGGGGCCACCGGGGAGCTGTTTTTT	CSVEGWQGATGELFF
few	TRBV27	NA	TRBJ2-1	TGTGCCAGCAGTTCCGGCAATGAGCAGTTCTTC	CASSSGNEQFF
NA	TRBV27	NA	TRBJ2-3	TGTGCCAGCGCCTTTAGGGGTAGCACAGATACGCAGTATTTT	CASAFRGSTDTQYF
NA	TRBV6-5	TRBD2	TRBJ2-7	TGTGCCAGCAGGCTTGGACTAGCGGGAGGGCGCGAGCAGTACTTC	CASRLGLAGGREQYF
NA	TRBV10-3	TRBD2	TRBJ2-1	TGTGCCATCAGTGGAGCGGGGGCCTACAATGAGCAGTTCTTC	CAISGAGAYNEQFF
NA	TRBV20-1	TRBD2	TRBJ2-7	TGCAGTGCTAGAGATCGAATCGCTAGCGGATACTACGAGCAGTACTTC	CSARDRIASGYYEQYF
NA	TRBV7-9	NA	TRBJ1-4	TGTGCCAGCAGCCCTAATTGGACGGGGCAGGAGGAAAAACTGTTTTTT	CASSPNWTGQEEKLFF
once	TRBV9	NA	TRBJ2-7	TGTGCCAGCAGCGGAGGCGTCCCCTACGAGCAGTACTTC	CASSGGVPYEQYF
NA	TRBV4-1	NA	TRBJ2-5	TGCGCCAGCAGCCAACAAGGTCAAAGCGAGACCCAGTACTTC	CASSQQGQSETQYF
once	TRBV14	TRBD1	TRBJ1-4	TGTGCCAGCAGCCCCAAGACAGGGGCAGGCGAAAAACTGTTTTTT	CASSPKTGAGEKLFF
NA	TRBV28	NA	TRBJ2-7	TGTGCCAGCAGTTTAGGGGACCTCCGAGTGGCGCTCGAGCAGTACTTC	CASSLGDLRVALEQYF
NA	TRBV6-1	NA	TRBJ2-4	TGTGCCAGCACCCCGATGACAGGCAAAAACATTCAGTACTTC	CASTPMTGKNIQYF
NA	TRBV27	TRBD1	TRBJ2-1	TGTGCCAGCTCTCCGACAGGGGGCGGCTACAATGAGCAGTTCTTC	CASSPTGGGYNEQFF
NA	TRBV30	NA	TRBJ2-3	TGTGCCTGGAGTCCCGCGGTAGATACGCAGTATTTT	CAWSPAVDTQYF
NA	TRBV7-2	NA	TRBJ2-6	TGTGCCAGCAGCTTATTGGGGGCCGGAGGGGCCAACGTCCTGACTTTC	CASSLLGAGGANVLTF
NA	TRBV20-1	NA	TRBJ2-7	TGCAGTGCTAGAGATCACTTGATGTCTAGTTGGTACGAGCAGTACTTC	CSARDHLMSSWYEQYF
NA	TRBV24-1	TRBD1	TRBJ2-1	TGTGCCACCAGTGACCCCGGGACAGGACTCTCCTACAATGAGCAGTTCTTC	CATSDPGTGLSYNEQFF
NA	TRBV3-1	NA	TRBJ1-2	TGTGCCAGCAGCCAAGAGTTTGGGATGGACTATGGCTACACCTTC	CASSQEFGMDYGYTF
once	TRBV6-5	TRBD1	TRBJ1-2	TGTGCCAGCAGTTTCCCCTCAACCGGGACAGGGGGAGATGGCTACACCTTC	CASSFPSTGTGGDGYTF
NA	TRBV20-1	TRBD2	TRBJ2-1	TGCAGTGCTATCGCGGAAACTAGCGGTTCCTACAATGAGCAGTTCTTC	CSAIAETSGSYNEQFF
NA	TRBV30	TRBD1	TRBJ2-2	TGTGCCTGGGGACGCGGGCAGGGGGCCGGGGAGCTGTTTTTT	CAWGRGQGAGELFF
NA	TRBV13	NA	TRBJ2-7	TGTGCCAGCAGCTTAGGTCAGCAGGTCCTCTACGAGCAGTACTTC	CASSLGQQVLYEQYF
NA	TRBV28	NA	TRBJ2-5	TGTGCCAGCAGCCCCGCCCGGGATCAAGAGACCCAGTACTTC	CASSPARDQETQYF
once	TRBV19	NA	TRBJ1-2	TGTGCCACCACAGGGTTCTATGGCTACACCTTC	CATTGFYGYTF
NA	TRBV20-1	NA	TRBJ2-1	TGCAGTGCTAGCCACCCAGGGGCCTCCTACAATGAGCAGTTCTTC	CSASHPGASYNEQFF
NA	TRBV29-1	TRBD2	TRBJ2-1	TGCAGCGTTGAAGGTTTTAGCGGGAGGGGTGATGAGCAGTTCTTC	CSVEGFSGRGDEQFF
NA	TRBV11-2	NA	TRBJ2-5	TGTGCCAGCAGAGCTAGCTTCGAAGAGACCCAGTACTTC	CASRASFEETQYF
NA	TRBV11-2	NA	TRBJ2-2	TGTGCCAGCAGCTTAGACGGGAACCCCGGGGAGCTGTTTTTT	CASSLDGNPGELFF
NA	TRBV27	NA	TRBJ2-5	TGTGCCAGCAGTTTATCGGGAGAGACCCAGTACTTC	CASSLSGETQYF
NA	TRBV27	TRBD1	TRBJ2-1	TGTGCCAGCAGTGGGACAGGGAGGGTGTATAATGAGCAGTTCTTC	CASSGTGRVYNEQFF
NA	TRBV29-1	NA	TRBJ2-7	TGCAGCGTTGAGAGGACTGGAGGTCCCGAGCAGTACTTC	CSVERTGGPEQYF
NA	TRBV24-1	NA	TRBJ2-5	TGTGCCATCGCGCCCGAAAAAGAGACCCAGTACTTC	CAIAPEKETQYF
NA	TRBV20-1	NA	TRBJ2-7	TGCAGTGCTAGAAATCAGGGGATCGAGCAGTACTTC	CSARNQGIEQYF
NA	TRBV20-1	NA	TRBJ2-2	TGCAGTGCTAGAGATATGGGGGAGAACACCGGGGAGCTGTTTTTT	CSARDMGENTGELFF